The TCR beta chain under discussion was sequenced for a study of blood T cells in healthy people across ages (dated by TCRdb to about 2015). Background on the whole study: In model experiments, roughly one uniquely barcoded TCR beta cDNA molecule per two T cells was captured by template switching. For two donors (one aged 18 to 29 and one aged 80 or older), the study analyzed two additional independent replicas of 1 million unique cDNA reads from the same blood draw. Four age groups were formed from the donors: young (average approximately 15 years), middle-aged (roughly 38), aged (62) and long-lived (about 75). To track age-related changes in TCR beta repertoire diversity, the study relied on deep sequencing normalized with unique cDNA molecular identifiers.

The protocol used for the library was 5' RACE. Sequencing used an Illumina HiSeq 2500. The second PCR ran for roughly 7 to 12 cycles and used a J-beta primer mix along with a sample-barcoded 5' primer. Each TCR beta cDNA molecule received a unique molecular identifier from a template-switch 5' adaptor carrying 12 random nucleotides. Each sample yielded at least 2.5 million CDR3-containing paired-end reads. All of the RNA was converted into first-strand cDNA using the Mint cDNA synthesis kit, with a TRBC-specific oligonucleotide serving as the primer. After uracil-DNA glycosylase treatment, a first 18-cycle PCR used universal primers M1SS and BC2_uni_R on all cDNA. The study's processing was this. For normalization, 1 million high-quality reads, each with a distinct molecular identifier, were randomly selected from each sample. Reads sharing molecular identifiers were discarded rather than binned into consensus sequences. MiTCR, run with a Q25 quality threshold and the strictest error-elimination algorithm, handled CDR3 identification, clonotype clustering and error correction. A nonparametric unseen species model with Euler transformation was used to estimate a lower bound on total TCR beta diversity. The public reads were quality trimmed at Q25 with fastp and then assembled into clones with MiXCR by TCRdb, keeping productive beta chains. Merged by CDR3 protein, the rows form single entries marked with the most common genes and DNA. The V and J calls come from TCRdb's annotation, not from the publication. Across this sample there are 750,000 to 950,000 distinct CDR3 sequences, with 25% to 30% seen only once. About 10% of the sample is taken by the ten largest.

Here is what the overall study found, with its caveats: A strong correlation was found between observed TCR beta diversity and the percentage of naive T cells measured by flow cytometry. Observed TCR beta diversity per million T cells fell roughly linearly with age, and a significant reduction was already apparent by age around 40. Bulk unsorted PBMC profiling prevented conclusive comparison of naive and antigen-experienced compartments. Estimates of total diversity based on one million sequenced T cells were regarded as lower bounds and as underestimates. The CMV infection status of donors was not known, potentially confounding age-related changes in expanded clonotypes. Compared with the aged group, the long-lived group had more naive CD4+ T cells, fewer expanded clones and increased TCR diversity, suggesting age selection.

Donors were 35 to 40 systemically healthy Caucasian individuals from Russia aged 6 to 90 years. Each donor gave roughly 11 milliliters of peripheral blood, drawn into EDTA-treated Vacutainer tubes. PBMCs were isolated by Ficoll-Paque density-gradient centrifugation, with at least 6 million obtained per sample. Trizol reagent was used to extract total RNA from PBMCs, with at least 5.5 micrograms per sample. For every donor, flow cytometry on a PBMC aliquot measured the percentage of naive CD45RAhigh/CD27high T cells. This clonotype was seen ten or more times. Its antigen remains undetermined. No base-level quality is on record; no much larger clone is a single base apart. These data were also filed under a second study, of T cells of mothers and their children. Taken from the second paper: Donors were nine systemically healthy Caucasian individuals: three mothers and their six children. cDNA synthesis used all of the extracted RNA, with around 1.5 ug of RNA in each 15 ul reaction. Sample barcodes and 2-4 random nucleotides were added via the M1S primer in the second PCR. Over 8 million TCR beta CDR3 reads were obtained for each mother, and 2.5 million to 3 million reads were obtained for each child. Thymic selection similarly shapes TCR recombination output in related and unrelated pairs, with minor effect from inherited differences. Related mother-child pairs always showed normalized repertoire overlap that was slightly higher than in unrelated mother-child pairs, though the difference was never significant. No persistent microchimeric T cell clones were detected, at a sensitivity of around 97 clones per million clonotypes. Deep NGS was used in the study to compare the TCR beta repertoires of mothers and children and to look for features that separate related mother-child pairs from unrelated individuals. On average, the children were roughly 11 +/- 4 years old, while the mothers were 40 +/- 4 years old. Libraries were sequenced on Illumina HiSeq 2000 with 100+100 nt paired-end reads after adapter ligation with NEBNext reagents. To prevent cross-contamination, the mother and child libraries were prepared a month apart and were sequenced in separate runs. Each donor had between about 450,000 and 2,100,000 distinct TCR beta clonotypes identified. Naive TCR beta clonotypes were estimated from low-frequency clonotypes matched to each donor's FACS-determined naive share, without sorting.

The source of this sequence is a woman in her thirties or forties in good health. Sequences were obtained from blood.

The DNA sequence follows: TGTGCCACCAGTTTAGCGGGGAGCTCCTACAATGAGCAGTTCTTC. Translated, this gives CATSLAGSSYNEQFF. Rearrangement joined TRBV24-1 to TRBJ2-1; 8 bases in the middle match TRBD2. The CDR3 contains 15 residues, cysteine and phenylalanine counted. The read is trimmed to its CDR3 DNA, 45 bases read in frame from base 1. V lost 6 bases and J lost 0 bases, and the count of bases not matched to a germline gene is 3. Sequences KGHDR (CDR1) and SFDVKD (CDR2) are obtained from the germline V gene.